This passage covers 18 T cell receptor beta chains from one sample sequenced in a study of glioma-infiltrating T cells. TCR alpha and beta CDR3 regions were amplified from RNA using iRepertoire nested multiplex PCR. TCRdb ran MiXCR on the multiplex PCR reads and lists one entry per CDR3 protein. In the table there are about 200,000 distinct CDR3 sequences, over 25% of which are singletons. Material for sequencing was glioma tissue, nonneoplastic brain tissue, or PBMCs (not recorded which). Every receptor here comes from a human donor with low-grade glioma or glioblastoma, undergoing nonglioma brain surgery, or in good health (not recorded which).

This clonotype was observed at least ten times. The chain employs TRBV5-4 and TRBJ1-2; possibly TRBD1 for D (5 bases). The CDR3 has 14 residues. Germline CDR1 reads SGHNT; CDR2 reads YYREEE (reference sequence). The V end lost 2 bases, the J end lost 3 bases, and 11 bases lay between the germline ends. The CDR3 DNA is TGTGCCAGCAGCTTTGGGGGAAGGGACTATGGCTACACCTTC. It encodes CASSFGGRDYGYTF.

The genes are TRBV19 and TRBJ1-5; D is perhaps TRBD1 (6 bases). This CDR3 spans 15 amino acids. Trimming removed 7 bases at V and 6 bases at J, with 19 bases between. CDR1 and CDR2 from the germline V gene are LNHDA and SQIVND (reference sequence). The CDR3 sequence is CASTLSGGSGQPQHF. CDR3 coding DNA: TGTGCCAGTACCCTTTCGGGGGGCTCAGGTCAGCCCCAGCATTTT.

There are many counts of this clonotype. The chain couples TRBV7-2 to TRBJ2-7; unclear D gene. In germline, CDR1 is SGHTA, CDR2 FQGNSA. The V and J ends lost 1 base and 0 bases respectively, with 7 bases between them. The CDR3 is made up of 14 amino acids. The CDR3 loop reads CASSLDINSYEQYF. CDR3 DNA sequence: TGTGCCAGCAGCTTAGACATCAACTCCTACGAGCAGTACTTC.

This clonotype was found many times. The chain combines TRBV29-1 with TRBJ2-5; D may be TRBD2 (5 bases). Trimming left V 7 bases short and J 5 bases short, with 11 bases between. The CDR3 loop spans 11 amino acids. From germline, CDR1 is SQVTM and CDR2 ANQGSEA. The CDR3 nucleotides read TGCAGCGGAGGGTTTTCGGAGACCCAGTACTTC. Its translation is CSGGFSETQYF. Full variable domain (rest looked up from reference TRBV29-1 and TRBJ2-5): SAVISQKPSRDICQRGTSLTIQCQVDSQVTMMFWYRQQPGQSLTLIATANQGSEATYESGFVIDKFPISRPNLTFSTLTVSNMSPEDSSIYLCSGGFSETQYFGPGTRLLVL.

As for this clonotype: This likely comes from a read error, as the CDR3 has no conserved phenylalanine or tryptophan at its end. CDR3 protein: CSVPPGQGAGAFL. The CDR3 nucleotides read TGCAGCGTCCCTCCAGGACAGGGGGCAGGAGCTTTCCTT. The V and J genes are TRBV29-1 and TRBJ1-1; 11 bases agree with TRBD1. There are 13 residues in the CDR3. From germline, CDR1 is SQVTM and CDR2 ANQGSEA. V was pared by 6 bases and J by 10 bases, with 10 bases of the junction left unmatched.

About this clonotype: The junction departs from germline at one end; a sequencing error may be responsible. V usage is TRBV6-6 and J usage is TRBJ2-7, with D possibly called TRBD1 or TRBD2 (5 bases each). Germline V gene lookup returns CDR1 MNHNY and CDR2 SVGAGI (reference sequence). The CDR3 has 12 residues. CDR3 nucleotide sequence: TGTGCCAGCATGGGACGAGGCTGGGAGCAGTATTTC. Encoded protein: CASMGRGWEQYF.

This clonotype appeared a few times. The genes are TRBV5-1 and TRBJ2-5; D remains ambiguous. The CDR3 loop spans 12 amino acids. V was cut by 7 bases and J by 5 bases, with 12 bases left in between. Looked up from germline, CDR1 is SGHRS and CDR2 is YFSETQ. The CDR3 region has the DNA TGCGCCAGCTATAGCACAGCGGAGACCCAGTACTTC. It specifies CASYSTAETQYF.

Many counts were recorded for this clonotype. The chain couples TRBV7-2 to TRBJ1-1; possibly TRBD1 for D (5 bases). This CDR3 region has 14 residues. The germline V gene encodes CDR1 SGHTA and CDR2 FQGNSA. Trimming stripped 5 bases from V and 1 base from J, with 11 bases between. The chain's CDR3 is CASSTGPPNTEAFF. DNA for the CDR3: TGTGCCAGCAGCACGGGACCGCCGAACACTGAAGCTTTCTTT.

This clonotype was seen a single time. A much larger clone lies a single base off, so this may be a read error. The V gene is TRBV27, the J gene TRBJ2-1, with D unclear. The end of the DNA is better explained by TRBJ2-7, so the J call may be wrong. This CDR3 has 12 amino acids. The germline V gene encodes CDR1 MNHEY and CDR2 SMNVEV (reference sequence). In DNA, the CDR3 is TGTGCCAGCAGTCAAGATACGTACGAGCAGTACTTC. As protein: CASSQDTYEQYF.

The chain couples TRBV6-2 or TRBV6-3 to TRBJ1-2; no reliable D call. V was shortened by 8 bases and J by 6 bases, with 16 bases between the two germline ends. Germline lookup yields CDR1 MNHEY and CDR2 SVGEGT. The CDR3 runs 13 residues. The CDR3 coding sequence is TGTGCCAGCGGGGATACACCAGTGGATGGCTACACCTTC. Translating gives CASGDTPVDGYTF.

This clonotype was observed a handful of times. The chain is built from TRBV29-1 and TRBJ1-2; 7 bases line up with TRBD1. This CDR3 is 12 amino acids long. J lost 6 bases, V lost 6 bases, and 7 bases had no gene match. Germline-derived CDR1 and CDR2 are SQVTM and ANQGSEA. The CDR3 DNA follows: TGCAGCGTCGAGGGGACAGTAAATGGCTACACCTTC. This sequence encodes CSVEGTVNGYTF.

Concerning this clonotype itself: This may stem from a read error, because a much larger clone lies one nucleotide away. The chain employs TRBV24-1 and TRBJ2-5; D is unclear. Germline V gene data show CDR1 as KGHDR and CDR2 as SFDVKD. CDR3 length: 16 residues. V was clipped by 3 bases and J by 2 bases, with 15 bases between them. CDR3 in DNA: TGTGCCACCAGTGATACCGTCGTGGCTGGACAAGAGACCCAGTACTTC. Its translation is CATSDTVVAGQETQYF.

This clonotype was seen many times. V gene TRBV20-1 combines with J gene TRBJ1-1, with 9 bases identical to TRBD1. The ends lost 3 bases at V and 3 bases at J; junction bases unmatched: 2. This CDR3 region has 13 residues. The germline V gene has CDR1 DFQATT and CDR2 SNEGSKA (reference sequence). The DNA for the CDR3 is TGCAGTGCTAGGACAGGGGGGGACACTGAAGCTTTCTTT. Protein sequence: CSARTGGDTEAFF.

This clonotype was found many times. The J gene is TRBJ1-2, the V gene TRBV28, with TRBD1 matching over 10 bases. This CDR3 has 14 amino acids. The V segment lost 5 bases and the J segment 2 bases; nucleotides outside the gene matches: 2. CDR1 is MDHEN and CDR2 is SYDVKM in the germline V gene. The CDR3 spells CASSRDRGNYGYTF. CDR3 sequence (DNA): TGTGCCAGCAGTCGGGACAGGGGAAACTATGGCTACACCTTC.

This clonotype has a count of ten or more. This rearrangement joins TRBV7-2 to TRBJ1-5; possibly TRBD1 for D (6 bases). V dropped 6 bases and J dropped 5 bases, with 14 bases sitting between them. The CDR3 runs 14 residues. The germline V gene has CDR1 SGHTA and CDR2 FQGNSA. This chain's CDR3 is CASSFSGEDQPQHF. DNA of the CDR3: TGTGCCAGCAGTTTTTCAGGGGAGGATCAGCCCCAGCATTTT.

This clonotype was counted only a few times. A much more abundant neighbour one base away suggests this may be a read error. This sequence joins TRBV7-2 and TRBJ2-1; 10 nucleotides align to TRBD2. This CDR3 contains 15 residues. The V gene's germline CDR1 is SGHTA and CDR2 FQGNSA. The DNA of the CDR3 is TGTGCCAGCAGCTTCACTAGCGGGAATTACAATGATCAGTTCTTC. Translation gives CASSFTSGNYNDQFF.

This clonotype has only a few counts. The J gene is TRBJ2-5, the V gene TRBV4-2; no clear D. The V end lost 0 bases, the J end lost 4 bases, and 6 bases lay between the germline ends. Per germline, CDR1 LGHNA and CDR2 YNFKEQ. The CDR3 totals 13 residues. CDR3 bases: TGTGCCAGCAGCCAAGATAACCCAGAGACCCAGTACTTC. Its translation is CASSQDNPETQYF.

A remark on this clonotype: The junction departs from germline at one end; a sequencing error may be responsible. The chain recombines TRBV28 with TRBJ2-1; TRBD2 aligns across 10 bases. The CDR3 is made up of 16 amino acids. Germline-derived CDR1 and CDR2 are MDHEN and SYDVKM. CDR3 loop: CASSSLAGGPYSEQFF. Here the CDR3 DNA reads TGTGCCAGCAGTTCATTAGCGGGAGGACCCTACAGTGAGCAGTTCTTC.